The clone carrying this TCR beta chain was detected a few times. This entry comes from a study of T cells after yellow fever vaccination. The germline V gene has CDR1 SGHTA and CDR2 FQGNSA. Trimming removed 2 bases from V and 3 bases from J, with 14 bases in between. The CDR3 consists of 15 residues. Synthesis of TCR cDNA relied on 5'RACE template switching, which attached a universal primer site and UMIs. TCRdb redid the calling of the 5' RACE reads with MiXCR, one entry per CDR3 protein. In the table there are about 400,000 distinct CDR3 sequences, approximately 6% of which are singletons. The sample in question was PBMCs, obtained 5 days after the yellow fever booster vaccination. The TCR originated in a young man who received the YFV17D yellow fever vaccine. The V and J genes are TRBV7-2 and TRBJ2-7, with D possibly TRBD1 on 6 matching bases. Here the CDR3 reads CASSLRPRQVYEQYF. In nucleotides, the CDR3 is TGTGCCAGCAGCTTACGTCCGAGACAGGTCTACGAGCAGTACTTC. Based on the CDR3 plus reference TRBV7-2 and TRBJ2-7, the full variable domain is GAGVSQSPSNKVTEKGKDVELRCDPISGHTALYWYRQSLGQGLEFLIYFQGNSAPDKSGLPSDRFSAERTGGSVSTLTIQRTQQEDSAVYLCASSLRPRQVYEQYFGPGTRLTVT.